These T cell receptor beta chains were read from a single sample in a study of shared clonotypes between healthy human individuals. Clones were sequenced by immunoSEQ multiplex PCR, and TCRdb holds only the in-frame ones, with some missing. The data hold over 95,000 clones, with around 47% observed a single time. Sequencing used PBMCs. These receptors all stem from a middle-aged woman in good health. Some clones in this sample may be carry-over from other donors' samples. Both conserved end residues are part of each CDR3. The D gene is left open where the match is weak. The size of a clone is reported for some rows only, either as once, few or many, or as a class for expanded clones.

V gene: TRBV5-8
clone size: .
J gene: TRBJ2-7
D gene: .
CDR3 protein: CASSLGQHYSYEQYF
CDR3 DNA: TGTGCCAGCAGCTTGGGGCAACACTACTCCTACGAGCAGTACTTC

V gene: TRBV6-4
clone size: .
J gene: TRBJ2-1
D gene: .
CDR3 protein: CASSDRDASKRFF
CDR3 DNA: TGTGCCAGCAGTGACCGGGACGCATCCAAAAGGTTCTTC

V gene: TRBV5-1
clone size: .
J gene: TRBJ1-1
D gene: .
CDR3 protein: CASSLEGLSTTKEAFF
CDR3 DNA: TGCGCCAGCAGCTTGGAGGGACTTTCCACCACCAAAGAAGCTTTCTTT

V gene: TRBV15
clone size: .
J gene: TRBJ2-7
D gene: TRBD2
CDR3 protein: CATSRDASGSYEQYF
CDR3 DNA: TGTGCCACCAGCAGAGACGCTAGCGGGAGCTACGAGCAGTACTTC

V gene: TRBV30
clone size: .
J gene: TRBJ1-5
D gene: .
CDR3 protein: CAWSNVRSREQPQHF
CDR3 DNA: TGTGCCTGGAGCAATGTCCGGTCCAGGGAACAGCCCCAGCATTTT

V gene: TRBV5-1
clone size: many
J gene: TRBJ2-5
D gene: TRBD2
CDR3 protein: CASRAGEVETQYF
CDR3 DNA: TGCGCCAGCAGAGCGGGAGAGGTGGAGACCCAGTACTTC

V gene: TRBV27
clone size: once
J gene: TRBJ2-7
D gene: TRBD2
CDR3 protein: CASSLVSGRATYEQYF
CDR3 DNA: TGTGCCAGCAGTTTAGTTAGCGGGAGAGCAACCTACGAGCAGTACTTC

V gene: TRBV30
clone size: many
J gene: TRBJ1-2
D gene: TRBD1
CDR3 protein: CACRQGAPFYGYTF
CDR3 DNA: TGTGCCTGTAGACAGGGGGCCCCCTTCTATGGCTACACCTTC

V gene: TRBV9
clone size: .
J gene: TRBJ2-7
D gene: .
CDR3 protein: CASSVAYGAYEQYF
CDR3 DNA: TGTGCCAGCAGCGTAGCGTACGGGGCCTACGAGCAGTACTTC

V gene: TRBV7-9
clone size: .
J gene: TRBJ1-3
D gene: .
CDR3 protein: CASSPKPGNTIYF
CDR3 DNA: TGTGCCAGCAGCCCCAAACCTGGAAACACCATATATTTT

V gene: TRBV28
clone size: once
J gene: TRBJ2-7
D gene: TRBD2
CDR3 protein: CAHRTSGGLAGGEQYF
CDR3 DNA: TGTGCCCATCGAACGTCCGGGGGGCTAGCGGGAGGGGAGCAGTACTTC

V gene: TRBV30
clone size: once
J gene: TRBJ2-1
D gene: .
CDR3 protein: CAWSGWESSSYNEQFF
CDR3 DNA: TGTGCCTGGAGTGGGTGGGAGAGCAGCTCCTACAATGAGCAGTTCTTC

V gene: TRBV6-6
clone size: .
J gene: TRBJ1-2
D gene: .
CDR3 protein: CASRPQGTGGYTF
CDR3 DNA: TGTGCCAGCAGGCCACAGGGAACCGGTGGCTACACCTTC

V gene: TRBV27
clone size: .
J gene: TRBJ2-2
D gene: TRBD1
CDR3 protein: CASRRLGGQGPPGELFF
CDR3 DNA: TGTGCCAGCAGGAGACTCGGGGGACAGGGTCCCCCCGGGGAGCTGTTTTTT

V gene: TRBV7-7
clone size: .
J gene: TRBJ2-7
D gene: .
CDR3 protein: CASSFSRGSYEQYF
CDR3 DNA: TGTGCCAGCAGCTTCTCCAGGGGCTCCTACGAGCAGTACTTC